The present TCR beta chain was sequenced within a study of read filtering for tumor transcriptome and immune sequencing (dated by TCRdb to between 2020 and 2021). About the investigation overall: The cohort had about 17 male and 11 to 15 female patients with a mean age of roughly 66 years, ranging from about 45 to 85. Under revised international staging, about 8 patients fell into R-ISS I, 15 to 20 into R-ISS II and roughly 7 into R-ISS III. Per sample, about 3.5 to 11 million TCR-region mapped reads were obtained with IR-seq, compared with only roughly 85 to 1,300 with RNA-seq. As a main aim, a read-filtering strategy for immune repertoire data was addressed, with the specific question being whether clonotypes supported by a single read should be removed. After DNase treatment, whole-transcriptome libraries were prepared with the TruSeq RNA Access Library Prep Kit. Using the same bone marrow samples, the study compared TCR repertoires obtained by targeted immune repertoire sequencing with those obtained by bulk whole-transcriptome sequencing. The paper's findings and limits, for the study overall: The sorted CD138-negative fraction was not purified T cells but a mixed bone marrow immune population. The correlation between IR-seq and RNA-seq shared clonotype proportions was increased by removal of single-read clonotypes. Compared with RNA-seq, IR-seq captured clonotypes at much greater depth and more reliably, and a smaller IR-seq throughput was enough to identify most of the shared clonotypes. In IR-seq, around 85% of clonotypes but 3.5% to 4% of total reads were represented by single-read clonotypes, whereas in RNA-seq, around three quarters of clonotypes and around 40% of reads were represented by single-read clonotypes.

By how much of the sample it makes up, this clonotype is hyperexpanded (1% or more). Its antigen is still unknown. No quality values exist for individual bases; no much larger clone is one base distant. Every patient had bone marrow sampled at the time of active disease. Ficoll-Hypaque density gradient centrifugation was used to isolate the bone marrow mononuclear cells. Myeloma plasma cells were removed and CD138-negative cells were collected by negative selection after labeling with CD138 magnetic microbeads on a MACS separator. The purity of the isolated cells was checked by flow cytometry with CD138 antibodies on an Attune NxT. Total RNA was extracted with TRIzol reagent and quantified with a NanoDrop spectrophotometer. Paired RNA-seq and IR-seq were performed on each patient's CD138-negative bone marrow sample. The Immunoverse kit was used to build TCR libraries from 400 ng RNA, with molecular barcoded adaptors covering alpha/delta and beta/gamma chains. TCR library preparation used the same RNA that went into transcriptome sequencing. An Illumina HiSeq 4000 with 2 x 150 cycles was used to sequence the TCR libraries. In the source study's methods: MiXCR aligned TCR reads to human V, D, J and C references and assembled the aligned reads into CDR3 clonotypes, with quality filtering and error correction included. The tcR package in R was used for analysis of clonotype counts and gene usage diversity. For inspection of raw mapping reads, RNA-seq reads were mapped by STAR aligner version 2.5.3a onto GRCh37 of the human genome. To test how sequencing depth affected the clonotypes detected, IR-seq fastq files were randomly downsampled with Seqtk 1.3. TCRdb reanalyzed the raw reads on its own, using fastp at Q25 for trimming and MiXCR for clone calling, and kept in-frame beta chains. Every entry covers one CDR3 protein and lists the most common genes and DNA from its rows. The V and J calls were not made by the authors but by TCRdb's processing. The sample has about 530 distinct CDR3 sequences on record, roughly 80% of them singletons. About 45% of the sample is taken by the ten largest.

V is shortened by 4 bases, J by 2 bases, and the region joining them spans 15 bases. There are 15 amino acids in the CDR3, from cysteine to phenylalanine inclusive. CDR3 DNA is the only sequence kept; it has 45 bases, read in frame from the first base. Sequences SGDLS (CDR1) and YYNGEE (CDR2) are obtained from the germline V gene. The source of this sequence is a donor over 35 with multiple myeloma. This table probably holds off-target reads from a library built for another chain. Recombination connected TRBV9 to TRBJ2-5; no D gene call is confident. The sample was a population of CD138-negative cells sorted from bone marrow. In light of the paper, this sample's cell subset or site label describes: bone marrow mononuclear cells depleted of CD138+ plasma/myeloma cells by negative magnetic selection. The sequenced DNA: TGTGCCAGCAGCCCCAACGGACGGAAACAAGAGACCCAGTACTTC. This encodes CASSPNGRKQETQYF.